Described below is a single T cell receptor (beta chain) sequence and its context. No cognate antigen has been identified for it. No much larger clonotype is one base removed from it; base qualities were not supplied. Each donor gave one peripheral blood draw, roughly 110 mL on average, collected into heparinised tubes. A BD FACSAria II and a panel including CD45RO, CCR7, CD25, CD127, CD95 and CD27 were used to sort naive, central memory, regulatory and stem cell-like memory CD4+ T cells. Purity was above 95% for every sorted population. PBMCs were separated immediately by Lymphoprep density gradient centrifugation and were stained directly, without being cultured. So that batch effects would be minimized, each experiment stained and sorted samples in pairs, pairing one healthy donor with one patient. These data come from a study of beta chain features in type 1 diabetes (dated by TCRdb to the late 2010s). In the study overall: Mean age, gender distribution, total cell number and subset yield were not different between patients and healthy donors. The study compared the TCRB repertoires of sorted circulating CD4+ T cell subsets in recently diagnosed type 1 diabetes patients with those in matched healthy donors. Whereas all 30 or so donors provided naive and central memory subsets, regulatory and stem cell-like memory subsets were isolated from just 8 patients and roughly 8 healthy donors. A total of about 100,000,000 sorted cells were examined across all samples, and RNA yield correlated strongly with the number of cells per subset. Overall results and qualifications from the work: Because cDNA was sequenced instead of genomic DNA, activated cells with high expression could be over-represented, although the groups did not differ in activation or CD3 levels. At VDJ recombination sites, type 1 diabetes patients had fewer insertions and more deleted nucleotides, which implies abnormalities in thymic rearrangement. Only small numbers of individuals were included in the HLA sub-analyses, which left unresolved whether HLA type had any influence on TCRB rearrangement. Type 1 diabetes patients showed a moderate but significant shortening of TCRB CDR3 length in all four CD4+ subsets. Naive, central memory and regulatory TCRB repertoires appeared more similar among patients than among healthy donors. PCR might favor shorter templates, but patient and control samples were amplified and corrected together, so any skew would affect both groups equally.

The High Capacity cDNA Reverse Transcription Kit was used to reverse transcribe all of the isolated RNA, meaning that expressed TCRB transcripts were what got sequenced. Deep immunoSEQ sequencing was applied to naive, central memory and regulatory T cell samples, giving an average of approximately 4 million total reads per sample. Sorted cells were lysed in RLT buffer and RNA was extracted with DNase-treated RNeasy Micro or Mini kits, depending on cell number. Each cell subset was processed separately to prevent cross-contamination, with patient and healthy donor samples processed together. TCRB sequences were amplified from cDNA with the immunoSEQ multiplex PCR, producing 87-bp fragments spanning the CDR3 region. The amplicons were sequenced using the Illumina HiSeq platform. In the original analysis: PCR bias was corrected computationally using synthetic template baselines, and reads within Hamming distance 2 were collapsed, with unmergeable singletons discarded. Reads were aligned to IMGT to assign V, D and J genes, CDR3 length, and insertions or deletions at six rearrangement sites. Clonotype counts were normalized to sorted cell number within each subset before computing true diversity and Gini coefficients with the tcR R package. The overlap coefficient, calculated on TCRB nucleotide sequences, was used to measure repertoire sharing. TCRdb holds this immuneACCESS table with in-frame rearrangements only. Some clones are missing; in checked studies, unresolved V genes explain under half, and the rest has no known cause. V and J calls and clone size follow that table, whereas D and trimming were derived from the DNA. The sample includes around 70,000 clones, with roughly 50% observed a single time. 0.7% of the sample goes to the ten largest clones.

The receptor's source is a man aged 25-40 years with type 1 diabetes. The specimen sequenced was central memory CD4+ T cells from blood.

CDR3 loop: CASSLSPGVRETQYF. Here is the DNA: TGTGCCAGCAGTTTATCGCCGGGGGTGAGGGAGACCCAGTACTTC. The chain is encoded by TRBV27 joined to TRBJ2-5; the D region possibly corresponds to TRBD2 (6 bases align). CDR1 is given as MNHEY and CDR2 as SMNVEV, both from the germline V gene (reference sequence). Counted from cysteine to phenylalanine, this CDR3 has 15 amino acids. The read is trimmed to its CDR3 DNA, 45 bases read in frame from base 1. V drops 0 bases and J drops 5 bases, leaving 13 bases in between.